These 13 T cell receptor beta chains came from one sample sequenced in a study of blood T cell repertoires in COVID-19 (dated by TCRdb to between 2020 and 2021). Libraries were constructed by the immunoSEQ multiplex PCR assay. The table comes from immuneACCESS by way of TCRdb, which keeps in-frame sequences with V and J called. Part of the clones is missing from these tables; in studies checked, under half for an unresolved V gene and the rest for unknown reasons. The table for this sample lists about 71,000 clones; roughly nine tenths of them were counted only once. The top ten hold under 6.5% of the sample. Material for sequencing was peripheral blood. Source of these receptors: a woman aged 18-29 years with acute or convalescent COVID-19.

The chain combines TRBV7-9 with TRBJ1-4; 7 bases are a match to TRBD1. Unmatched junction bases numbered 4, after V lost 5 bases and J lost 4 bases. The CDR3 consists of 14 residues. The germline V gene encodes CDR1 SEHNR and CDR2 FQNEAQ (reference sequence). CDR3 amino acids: CASSVTGDNEKLFF. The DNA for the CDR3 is TGTGCCAGCAGCGTTACAGGGGATAATGAAAAACTGTTTTTT.

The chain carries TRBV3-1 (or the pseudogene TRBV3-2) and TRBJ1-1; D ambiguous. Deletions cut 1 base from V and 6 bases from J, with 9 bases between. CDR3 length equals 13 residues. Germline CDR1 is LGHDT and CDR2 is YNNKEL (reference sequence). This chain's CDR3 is CASSQVRESEAFF. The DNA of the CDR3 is TGTGCCAGCAGCCAAGTCCGGGAGTCTGAAGCTTTCTTT.

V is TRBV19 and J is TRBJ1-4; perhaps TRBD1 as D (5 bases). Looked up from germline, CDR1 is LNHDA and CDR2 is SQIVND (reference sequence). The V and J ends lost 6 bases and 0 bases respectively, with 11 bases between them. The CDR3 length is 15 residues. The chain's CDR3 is CASRSSGTTNEKLFF. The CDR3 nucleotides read TGTGCCAGTAGAAGCTCAGGGACAACTAATGAAAAACTGTTTTTT.

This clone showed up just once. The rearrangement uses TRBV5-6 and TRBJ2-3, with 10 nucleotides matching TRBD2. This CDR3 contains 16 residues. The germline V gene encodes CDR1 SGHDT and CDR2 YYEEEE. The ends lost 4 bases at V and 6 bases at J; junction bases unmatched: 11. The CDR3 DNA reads TGTGCCAGCAGCCCTCGAGCTAGCGGGGGATGGGATACGCAGTATTTT. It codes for CASSPRASGGWDTQYF.

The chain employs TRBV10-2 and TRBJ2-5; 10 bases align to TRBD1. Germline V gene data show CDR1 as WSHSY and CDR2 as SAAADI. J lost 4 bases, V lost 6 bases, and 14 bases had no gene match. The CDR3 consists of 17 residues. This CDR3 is CASRENRDRGGVETQYF. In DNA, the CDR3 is TGCGCCAGCAGGGAGAACCGGGACAGGGGCGGTGTAGAGACCCAGTACTTC.

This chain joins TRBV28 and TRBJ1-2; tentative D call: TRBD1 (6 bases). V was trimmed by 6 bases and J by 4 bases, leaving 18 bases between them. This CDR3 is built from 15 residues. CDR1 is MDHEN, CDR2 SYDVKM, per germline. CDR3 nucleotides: TGTGCCAGCAGCCCGCCGGCAGGGGAAGGCTATGGCTACACCTTC. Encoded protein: CASSPPAGEGYGYTF.

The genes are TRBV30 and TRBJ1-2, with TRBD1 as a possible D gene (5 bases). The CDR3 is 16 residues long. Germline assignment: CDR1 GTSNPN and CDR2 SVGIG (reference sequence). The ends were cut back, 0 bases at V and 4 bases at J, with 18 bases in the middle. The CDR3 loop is CAWSVLGGPGGYGYTF. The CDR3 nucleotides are TGTGCCTGGAGTGTACTTGGAGGCCCCGGGGGCTATGGCTACACCTTC. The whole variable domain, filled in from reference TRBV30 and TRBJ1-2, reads SQTIHQWPATLVQPVGSPLSLECTVEGTSNPNLYWYRQAAGRGLQLLFYSVGIGQISSEVPQNLSASRPQDRQFILSSKKLLLSDSGFYLCAWSVLGGPGGYGYTFGSGTRLTVV.

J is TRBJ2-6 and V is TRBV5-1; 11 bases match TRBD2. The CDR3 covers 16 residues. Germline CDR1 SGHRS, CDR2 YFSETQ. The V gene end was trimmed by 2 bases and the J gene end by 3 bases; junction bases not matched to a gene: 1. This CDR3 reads CASSFLAGGGANVLTF. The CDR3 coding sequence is TGCGCCAGCAGCTTCCTAGCGGGAGGTGGGGCCAACGTCCTGACTTTC.

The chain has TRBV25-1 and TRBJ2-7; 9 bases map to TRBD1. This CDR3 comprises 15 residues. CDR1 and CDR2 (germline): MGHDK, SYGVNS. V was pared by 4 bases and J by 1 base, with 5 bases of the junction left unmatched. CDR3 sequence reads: CASSGEGQGSYEQYF. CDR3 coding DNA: TGTGCCAGCAGTGGGGAGGGACAGGGATCCTACGAGCAGTACTTC.

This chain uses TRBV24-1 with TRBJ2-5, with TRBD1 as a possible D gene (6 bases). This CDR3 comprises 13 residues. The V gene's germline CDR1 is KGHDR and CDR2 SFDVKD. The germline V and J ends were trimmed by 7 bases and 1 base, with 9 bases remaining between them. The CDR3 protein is CATRGTSQETQYF. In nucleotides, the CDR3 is TGTGCCACCAGGGGGACAAGCCAAGAGACCCAGTACTTC.

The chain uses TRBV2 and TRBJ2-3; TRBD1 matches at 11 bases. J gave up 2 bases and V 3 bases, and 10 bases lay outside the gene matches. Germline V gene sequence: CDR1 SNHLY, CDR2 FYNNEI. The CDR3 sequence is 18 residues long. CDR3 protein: CASSDPGTGGYFTDTQYF. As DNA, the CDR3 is TGTGCCAGCAGTGACCCTGGGACAGGGGGATATTTCACAGATACGCAGTATTTT.

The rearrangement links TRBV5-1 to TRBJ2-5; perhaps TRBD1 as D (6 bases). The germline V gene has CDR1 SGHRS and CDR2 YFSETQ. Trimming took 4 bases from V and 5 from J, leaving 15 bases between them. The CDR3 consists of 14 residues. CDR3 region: CASSKDRREETQYF. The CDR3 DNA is TGCGCCAGCAGCAAGGACAGACGAGAGGAGACCCAGTACTTC.

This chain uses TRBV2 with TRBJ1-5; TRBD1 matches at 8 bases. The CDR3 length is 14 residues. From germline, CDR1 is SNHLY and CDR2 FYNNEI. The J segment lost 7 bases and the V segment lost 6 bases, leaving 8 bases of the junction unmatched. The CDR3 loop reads CASSLTGDGQPQHF. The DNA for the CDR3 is TGTGCCAGCAGCCTGACAGGGGACGGCCAGCCCCAGCATTTT.